Shown below are 5 T cell receptor beta chains from a single sample sequenced in a study of T cell repertoires in cytomegalovirus infection. Via MiXCR, TCRdb re-called the reads, giving one row per CDR3 protein. This sample carries roughly 300,000 distinct CDR3 sequences, 9% to 9.5% of them seen once, and the ten largest clones take 3.5% to 4.5%. Sequencing used PBMCs. These TCRs come from a human donor in good health (CMV status not recorded). Some clones in this sample may be carry-over from other donors' samples.

The V and J genes are TRBV7-2 and TRBJ1-5; the D gene is possibly TRBD1 (5 bases). CDR3 length: 14 residues. The V gene's germline CDR1 is SGHTA and CDR2 FQGNSA. The V end lost 4 bases, the J end lost 3 bases, and 10 bases lay between the germline ends. The CDR3 loop reads CASSSGPVNQPQHF. The CDR3 bases are TGTGCCAGCAGCTCGGGGCCAGTCAATCAGCCCCAGCATTTT.

The V gene is TRBV6-2 or TRBV6-3, the J gene TRBJ2-7, with D perhaps matching TRBD2 (5 bases). Trimming cost V 5 bases and J 3 bases, with 8 bases left between them. Germline loops: CDR1 MNHEY, CDR2 SVGEGT. The CDR3 is made up of 12 amino acids. CDR3 sequence reads: CASSLDYYEQYF. CDR3 coding DNA: TGTGCCAGCAGTCTCGACTACTACGAGCAGTACTTC.

The rearrangement uses TRBV7-2 and TRBJ1-1; tentative D call: TRBD1 (5 bases). Germline V lookup: CDR1 SGHTA, CDR2 FQGNSA. The CDR3 is 14 residues long. V was cut by 5 bases and J by 8 bases, with 18 bases left in between. CDR3 protein: CASSRDGGGLEAFF. CDR3 nucleotide sequence: TGTGCCAGCAGCCGAGACGGGGGGGGACTCGAAGCTTTCTTT. The full variable domain, in which reference TRBV7-2 and TRBJ1-1 provide the parts outside the CDR3, is GAGVSQSPSNKVTEKGKDVELRCDPISGHTALYWYRQSLGQGLEFLIYFQGNSAPDKSGLPSDRFSAERTGGSVSTLTIQRTQQEDSAVYLCASSRDGGGLEAFFGQGTRLTVV.

This clonotype appeared a few times. V gene TRBV28 combines with J gene TRBJ1-4; D is unresolved. CDR3 length: 16 residues. CDR1 and CDR2 from the germline V gene are MDHEN and SYDVKM. V was pared by 3 bases and J by 0 bases, with 11 bases between. The CDR3 DNA reads as TGTGCCAGCAGTTTTGGGCAGCCCCCAACTAATGAAAAACTGTTTTTT. This sequence encodes CASSFGQPPTNEKLFF.

V usage is TRBV7-9 and J usage is TRBJ2-3; D gene uncertain. V gave up 5 bases and J gave up 3 bases, with 30 bases separating them. The length of the CDR3 is 20 residues. Germline V gives CDR1 SEHNR, CDR2 FQNEAQ (reference sequence). For the CDR3, the DNA is TGTGCCAGCAGCCCCTCCTCCGGCCTCTGGACCACAGTGCGGACAGATACGCAGTATTTT. This sequence encodes CASSPSSGLWTTVRTDTQYF.